This is a list of T cell receptor beta chains from one sample in a study of cytomegalovirus exposure and HLA in healthy donors. The protocol was immunoSEQ multiplex PCR, while the TCRdb copy is restricted to in-frame clones and leaves out a portion. The repertoire holds 150,000 to 200,000 clones, with approximately 85% as singletons. The sample consisted of PBMCs. The receptors were sampled from a man between 18 and 35 years old in good health and CMV-seropositive. The CDR3 runs from the conserved cysteine through the conserved F or W. D genes are given only for firm matches. Clone size is stated in some rows and not others, as once, few, many or a class when expanded.

J gene | CDR3 length | D gene | clone size | V gene | CDR3 protein | CDR3 DNA
TRBJ2-7 | 13 | NA | NA | TRBV18 | CASSPPTLFEQYF | TGTGCCAGCTCACCACCCACCCTATTCGAGCAGTACTTC
TRBJ2-1 | 15 | TRBD1 | NA | TRBV4-1 | CASSPQTGVGNEQFF | TGCGCCAGCAGCCCCCAGACAGGGGTAGGCAATGAGCAGTTCTTC
TRBJ2-7 | 15 | TRBD1 | NA | TRBV4-1 | CASSQQTGARGEQYF | TGCGCCAGCAGCCAACAGACAGGGGCCCGAGGGGAGCAGTACTTC
TRBJ1-2 | 12 | NA | NA | TRBV7-2 | CASSGWGVGYTF | TGTGCCAGCAGCGGATGGGGGGTCGGCTACACCTTC
TRBJ1-2 | 16 | TRBD1 | few | TRBV5-6 | CASSLKTGGLPYGYTF | TGTGCCAGCAGCTTAAAAACAGGGGGTCTACCTTATGGCTACACCTTC
TRBJ1-1 | 14 | NA | NA | TRBV7-2 | CASSLTGVGTEAFF | TGTGCCAGCAGCTTAACGGGGGTGGGCACTGAAGCTTTCTTT
TRBJ2-7 | 15 | NA | NA | TRBV5-1 | CASSSGHRMANEQYF | TGCGCCAGCAGCTCCGGACACCGGATGGCCAACGAGCAGTACTTC
TRBJ2-1 | 13 | NA | NA | TRBV18 | CASSPGLNNEQFF | TGTGCCAGCTCACCGGGACTGAACAATGAGCAGTTCTTC
TRBJ2-3 | 12 | NA | NA | TRBV27 | CASSSGTDTQYF | TGTGCCAGCAGTTCGGGCACAGATACGCAGTATTTT
TRBJ2-1 | 13 | NA | NA | TRBV6-5 | CASSLGLPNEQFF | TGTGCCAGCAGCTTGGGACTCCCCAATGAGCAGTTCTTC
TRBJ1-2 | 15 | TRBD1 | NA | TRBV7-2 | CASSNDRGRSYGYTF | TGTGCCAGCAGCAACGACAGGGGGCGAAGCTATGGCTACACCTTC
TRBJ1-5 | 14 | NA | NA | TRBV19 | CASSIAQGDQPQHF | TGTGCCAGTAGTATAGCGCAGGGCGATCAGCCCCAGCATTTT
TRBJ2-2 | 16 | TRBD2 | NA | TRBV5-4 | CASSLPTSGGAGELFF | TGTGCCAGCAGCTTGCCCACTAGCGGGGGGGCCGGGGAGCTGTTTTTT
TRBJ1-6 | 15 | NA | NA | TRBV30 | CAWSEVTFGVSPLHF | TGTGCCTGGAGTGAAGTCACATTCGGGGTTTCACCCCTCCACTTT
TRBJ1-5 | 14 | NA | NA | TRBV4-3 | CASSQGLKIQPQHF | TGCGCCAGCAGCCAAGGACTCAAGATTCAGCCCCAGCATTTT
TRBJ2-5 | 15 | TRBD2 | NA | TRBV10-3 | CAISGLAGDQETQYF | TGTGCCATCAGCGGACTAGCGGGGGACCAAGAGACCCAGTACTTC
TRBJ1-1 | 16 | NA | NA | TRBV4-1 | CASSQDRPQGNTEAFF | TGCGCCAGCAGCCAAGATCGTCCACAGGGCAACACTGAAGCTTTCTTT
TRBJ2-7 | 12 | NA | NA | TRBV6-1 | CASSPFQREQYF | TGTGCCAGCAGTCCCTTCCAACGCGAGCAGTACTTC
TRBJ1-3 | 15 | TRBD1 | NA | TRBV10-3 | CAISDGQGVGNTIYF | TGTGCCATCAGTGACGGACAGGGCGTAGGAAACACCATATATTTT
TRBJ1-1 | 13 | NA | once | TRBV4-1 | CASSQARGPEAFF | TGCGCCAGCAGCCAAGCCCGAGGGCCAGAAGCTTTCTTT
TRBJ2-7 | 12 | NA | few | TRBV6-6 | CASRPEGGAKDF | TGTGCCAGCAGACCCGAGGGGGGGGCAAAAGATTTC
TRBJ2-1 | 15 | TRBD1 | NA | TRBV4-1 | CASSQRQGLGDEQFF | TGCGCCAGCAGCCAAAGACAGGGATTAGGAGATGAGCAGTTCTTC
TRBJ1-3 | 15 | NA | NA | TRBV7-3 | CASSLSAHSGNTIYF | TGTGCCAGCAGCTTAAGCGCCCATTCCGGAAACACCATATATTTT
TRBJ1-1 | 16 | TRBD1 | NA | TRBV18 | CASSPKAGGKDTEAFF | TGTGCCAGCTCACCAAAGGCAGGGGGAAAGGACACTGAAGCTTTCTTT
TRBJ2-5 | 18 | TRBD2 | NA | TRBV7-9 | CASSRGLAGGQGQETQYF | TGTGCCAGCAGCCGAGGACTAGCGGGGGGACAGGGCCAAGAGACCCAGTACTTC
TRBJ2-5 | 15 | TRBD1 | NA | TRBV30 | CAWGTLTGNQETQYF | TGTGCCTGGGGGACCCTGACAGGGAACCAAGAGACCCAGTACTTC
TRBJ1-2 | 13 | NA | NA | TRBV6-6 | CASSHGGFSGYTF | TGTGCCAGCAGTCACGGGGGATTTTCTGGCTACACCTTC
TRBJ1-2 | 13 | NA | NA | TRBV12-5 | CASGLEAGNGYTF | TGTGCTAGTGGTTTAGAGGCGGGGAATGGCTACACCTTC
TRBJ2-7 | 12 | NA | NA | TRBV5-1 | CASRQGKGEQYF | TGCGCCAGCAGGCAGGGTAAGGGCGAGCAGTACTTC
TRBJ2-3 | 18 | TRBD2 | NA | TRBV7-3 | CASSLGSGLAGGWDTQYF | TGTGCCAGCAGCTTAGGGAGTGGACTAGCGGGGGGGTGGGATACGCAGTATTTT
TRBJ2-1 | 14 | TRBD2 | NA | TRBV6-4 | CASSEAGGHNEQFF | TGTGCCAGCAGTGAAGCGGGGGGGCACAATGAGCAGTTCTTC
TRBJ2-5 | 14 | NA | NA | TRBV7-4 | CASSSQGLEETQYF | TGTGCCAGCAGCTCGCAGGGGTTGGAAGAGACCCAGTACTTC
TRBJ2-5 | 15 | TRBD1 | NA | TRBV18 | CASSPGTGNQETQYF | TGTGCCAGCTCTCCCGGGACAGGCAATCAAGAGACCCAGTACTTC
TRBJ1-5 | 18 | TRBD1 | NA | TRBV7-8 | CASSLGEEGTGGNQPQHF | TGTGCCAGCAGCTTAGGAGAGGAAGGGACAGGGGGTAATCAGCCCCAGCATTTT
TRBJ2-7 | 13 | NA | NA | TRBV2 | CASRFDSPYEQYF | TGTGCCAGCAGATTCGACAGTCCCTACGAGCAGTACTTC
TRBJ2-7 | 13 | TRBD1 | NA | TRBV19 | CASSISGTGEQYF | TGTGCCAGTAGTATTTCCGGGACAGGCGAGCAGTACTTC
TRBJ1-2 | 12 | NA | NA | TRBV10-3 | CAINPGRYGYTF | TGTGCCATCAACCCAGGGAGGTATGGCTACACCTTC
TRBJ2-7 | 12 | NA | NA | TRBV7-6 | CASSTDSNEQYF | TGTGCCAGCAGCACCGACAGTAACGAGCAGTACTTC
TRBJ2-1 | 15 | NA | NA | TRBV7-8 | CASTLKGVFHNEQFF | TGTGCCAGCACCTTGAAAGGGGTCTTCCACAATGAGCAGTTCTTC
TRBJ2-7 | 14 | TRBD2 | NA | TRBV29-1 | CSAAASGGSYEQYF | TGCAGCGCTGCCGCTAGCGGGGGGTCCTACGAGCAGTACTTC
TRBJ1-1 | 19 | NA | NA | TRBV18 | CASSPPPAFLRVSDDEAFF | TGTGCCAGCTCACCACCTCCTGCTTTTCTGCGCGTGAGTGATGATGAAGCTTTCTTT
TRBJ2-3 | 14 | TRBD1 | once | TRBV5-1 | CASGRDRVTDTQYF | TGCGCCAGCGGCCGGGACAGGGTCACAGATACGCAGTATTTT
TRBJ1-5 | 15 | NA | NA | TRBV2 | CASSKQGNSNQPQHF | TGTGCCAGCAGTAAGCAGGGGAATAGCAATCAGCCCCAGCATTTT
TRBJ2-1 | 14 | TRBD1 | NA | TRBV5-4 | CASTQDRGRNEQFF | TGTGCCAGCACCCAGGACAGGGGGCGAAATGAGCAGTTCTTC
TRBJ1-1 | 14 | TRBD1 | few | TRBV5-4 | CASSPGQGLTEAFF | TGTGCCAGCAGCCCGGGACAGGGGTTGACTGAAGCTTTCTTT